The clone carrying this T cell receptor beta chain was recorded once. The CDR3 contains 15 residues. Looked up from germline, CDR1 is MDHEN and CDR2 is SYDVKM. Trimming removed 3 bases from V and 6 bases from J, with 14 bases in between. These data belong to a study of cytomegalovirus exposure and HLA in healthy donors. PCR was performed using 60 Vbeta and 13 Jbeta primers. In the authors' workflow: In a later analysis, approximately 80 million unique TCR beta chains included roughly 11 million shared by two or more donors. This table comes from immunoSEQ multiplex PCR, and its TCRdb copy is limited to in-frame clones, with some not included. V and J calls and clone size are as listed in that table; D and trimming were resolved from the DNA. The data show 250,000 to 350,000 clones, under 90% seen once.

The TCR was taken from a girl aged 2 to 10 in good health and CMV-seronegative. The chain recombines TRBV28 with TRBJ2-2, with a tentative D call TRBD2 (6 bases). The sequenced sample was PBMCs. In DNA form, the CDR3 reads TGTGCCAGCAGTTTCCCTGGACTAATCGCCGGGGAGCTGTTTTTT. This encodes CASSFPGLIAGELFF.